These T cell receptor beta chains were read from a single sample in a study of T cell responses to AZD1222 COVID-19 vaccine. TCRdb's copy holds only in-frame clones and misses some; the assay was immunoSEQ multiplex PCR. The sample yields approximately 110,000 clones, about 92% seen once. Sequences were derived from peripheral blood, sampled on day 0 of AZD1222 vaccination. These receptors all stem from an adult in good health. The CDR3 runs from the conserved cysteine through the conserved F or W. A D gene is named only where the DNA matches it firmly. Some rows have no size entry. The others give once, few or many, or a class for an expanded clone.

TGTGCCAGCAGCTTGGACGGAAACGACTACAATGAGCAGTTCTTC | CASSLDGNDYNEQFF | 15 | NA | TRBV5-4 | NA | TRBJ2-1
TGTGCCTGGAGTCACCCTGGCTTTACTAATCAGCCCCAGCATTTT | CAWSHPGFTNQPQHF | 15 | NA | TRBV30 | NA | TRBJ1-5
TGCGCCAGCAGCCAAGATCGTCGCGGGGGGGCGGTTGAGCAGTTCTTC | CASSQDRRGGAVEQFF | 16 | NA | TRBV4-1 | TRBD2 | TRBJ2-1
TGCAGCGTTTCAACAGGGAGCAATCAGCCCCAGCATTTT | CSVSTGSNQPQHF | 13 | NA | TRBV29-1 | NA | TRBJ1-5
TGTGCCTGGACTACGGGGGGGGCGAGGTTTAGGAACACTGAAGCTTTCTTT | CAWTTGGARFRNTEAFF | 17 | NA | TRBV30 | NA | TRBJ1-1
TGTGCCACCAGCAGAAGCAAAGGGTCCTATAATTCACCCCTCCACTTT | CATSRSKGSYNSPLHF | 16 | NA | TRBV15 | NA | TRBJ1-6
TGTGCCAGCAGCTTAGGGACCCGCGCAGATACGCAGTATTTT | CASSLGTRADTQYF | 14 | once | TRBV7-3 | NA | TRBJ2-3
TGTGCCAGCAGGATTTCAGGGGTCACTGAAGCTTTCTTT | CASRISGVTEAFF | 13 | NA | TRBV6-5 | NA | TRBJ1-1
TGTGCCACCGGCGGGGAGAGGGGCTATGGCTACACCTTC | CATGGERGYGYTF | 13 | NA | TRBV24-1 | NA | TRBJ1-2
TGTGCCATCAGTGAGTTTGACAGGGGGCTCCGTGGAAACACCATATATTTT | CAISEFDRGLRGNTIYF | 17 | NA | TRBV10-3 | TRBD1 | TRBJ1-3
TGTGCCATCTCTGACAGGACTAACTATGGCTACACCTTC | CAISDRTNYGYTF | 13 | NA | TRBV19 | NA | TRBJ1-2
TGTGCCAGCAGTCCCGATCCGGGAACGTTCAATTCCTACGAGCAGTACTTC | CASSPDPGTFNSYEQYF | 17 | NA | TRBV5-6 | NA | TRBJ2-7
TGTGCCAGCAGCGTAGGGGGCAGGGCGAACACTGAAGCTTTCTTT | CASSVGGRANTEAFF | 15 | NA | TRBV9 | NA | TRBJ1-1
TGTGCCAGTAGCGGGACAGGGGGGGGTACCGGGGAGCTGTTTTTT | CASSGTGGGTGELFF | 15 | NA | TRBV19 | TRBD1 | TRBJ2-2
TGTGGGCCGGGCTGTGATACGCAGTATTTT | CGPGCDTQYF | 10 | NA | TRBV6-5 | NA | TRBJ2-3
TGTGCCAGCAGTCAGGGGGAGGGTGAAGCTTTCTTT | CASSQGEGEAFF | 12 | NA | TRBV12-3/TRBV12-4 | TRBD1 | TRBJ1-1
TGTGCCACCAGTGATCCTCGACTAGCGGGAGGGCTCACCGGGGAGCTGTTTTTT | CATSDPRLAGGLTGELFF | 18 | NA | TRBV24-1 | TRBD2 | TRBJ2-2
TGTGCCTGGAGGAGAATCGGGACAGGTTACGAGCAGTACTTC | CAWRRIGTGYEQYF | 14 | NA | TRBV30 | TRBD1 | TRBJ2-7
TGTGCCAGCTCACCGTCAGGGACAGGGAAGGTTGAAGCTTTCTTT | CASSPSGTGKVEAFF | 15 | NA | TRBV18 | TRBD1 | TRBJ1-1
TGTGCCAGCACCCGCGGCGAGACCCAGTACTTC | CASTRGETQYF | 11 | NA | TRBV6-5 | NA | TRBJ2-5
TGTGCCAGCAGGACGGACAGGGACTACAATGAGCAGTTCTTC | CASRTDRDYNEQFF | 14 | once | TRBV6-6 | TRBD1 | TRBJ2-1
TGTGCCAGCAGCCTCGGGACAGCTAGCACAGATACGCAGTATTTT | CASSLGTASTDTQYF | 15 | NA | TRBV9 | TRBD1 | TRBJ2-3
TGTGCCAGCAGTGTCTTGGGCAGCAAGAATGAAAAACTGTTTTTT | CASSVLGSKNEKLFF | 15 | NA | TRBV27 | NA | TRBJ1-4
TGTGCCAGCTCACCACAGGGGGACACTGAAGCTTTCTTT | CASSPQGDTEAFF | 13 | NA | TRBV18 | NA | TRBJ1-1
TGTGCCAGCAGCTTAGCGGGCGGCGGGGGGGCCGGAGGCAATGAGCAGTTCTTC | CASSLAGGGGAGGNEQFF | 18 | NA | TRBV7-2 | TRBD2 | TRBJ2-1
TGTGCCAGTAGTATAGATGGTCGGGGGGCGGATCAGCCCCAGCATTTT | CASSIDGRGADQPQHF | 16 | NA | TRBV19 | NA | TRBJ1-5
TGTGCCAGCAGCCGTAACAGGGGAGGGGCGAACACTGAAGCTTTCTTT | CASSRNRGGANTEAFF | 16 | NA | TRBV9 | TRBD1 | TRBJ1-1
TGTGCCAGCAGCCTCCCCGGCAGGGTGTTGCAGTTCTTC | CASSLPGRVLQFF | 13 | NA | TRBV12-3/TRBV12-4 | NA | TRBJ2-1
TGTGCCAGCACCCGAACAGGCATTGGAAACACCATATATTTT | CASTRTGIGNTIYF | 14 | NA | TRBV11-3 | NA | TRBJ1-3
TGTGCCACCGCAGGGTATAGCAATCAGCCCCAGCATTTT | CATAGYSNQPQHF | 13 | once | TRBV10-3 | NA | TRBJ1-5
TGTGCCAGCAGCCCCCGGCTAAGCGGGGGTGAGCAGTTCTTC | CASSPRLSGGEQFF | 14 | NA | TRBV3-1/TRBV3-2 | TRBD2 | TRBJ2-1
TGTGCCAGCTCGCCTGAGACAGGCACTAGCTATGGCTACACCTTC | CASSPETGTSYGYTF | 15 | NA | TRBV18 | NA | TRBJ1-2
TGCAGCGTTGCCGGGGCCCCCTCGAACACCGGGGAGCTGTTTTTT | CSVAGAPSNTGELFF | 15 | NA | TRBV29-1 | NA | TRBJ2-2
TGTGCCTGGAGAGCCCCCGGGCTAGTGAGGGGGGAGCTGTTTTTT | CAWRAPGLVRGELFF | 15 | NA | TRBV30 | NA | TRBJ2-2